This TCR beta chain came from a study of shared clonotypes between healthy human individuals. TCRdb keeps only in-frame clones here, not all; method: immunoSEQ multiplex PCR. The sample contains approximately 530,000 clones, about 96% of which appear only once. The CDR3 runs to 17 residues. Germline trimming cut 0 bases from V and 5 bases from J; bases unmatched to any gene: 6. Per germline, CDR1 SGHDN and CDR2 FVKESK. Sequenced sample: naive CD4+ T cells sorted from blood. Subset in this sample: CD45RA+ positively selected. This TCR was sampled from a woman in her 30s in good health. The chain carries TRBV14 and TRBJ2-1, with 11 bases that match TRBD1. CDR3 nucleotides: TGTGCCAGCAGCCAAGACTGGGGACAGGGGGGCAACAATGAGCAGTTCTTC. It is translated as CASSQDWGQGGNNEQFF. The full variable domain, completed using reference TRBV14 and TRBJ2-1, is EAGVTQFPSHSVIEKGQTVTLRCDPISGHDNLYWYRRVMGKEIKFLLHFVKESKQDESGMPNNRFLAERTGGTYSTLKVQPAELEDSGVYFCASSQDWGQGGNNEQFFGPGTRLTVL.